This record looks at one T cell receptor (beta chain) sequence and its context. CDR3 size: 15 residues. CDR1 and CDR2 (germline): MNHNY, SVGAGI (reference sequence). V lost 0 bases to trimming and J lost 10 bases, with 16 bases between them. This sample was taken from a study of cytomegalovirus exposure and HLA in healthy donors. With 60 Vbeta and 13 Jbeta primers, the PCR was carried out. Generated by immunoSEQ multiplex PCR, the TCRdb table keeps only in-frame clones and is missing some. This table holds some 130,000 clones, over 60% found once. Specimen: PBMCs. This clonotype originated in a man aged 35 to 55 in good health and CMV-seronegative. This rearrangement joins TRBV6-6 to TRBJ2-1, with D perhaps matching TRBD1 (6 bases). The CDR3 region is CASSYSGTTSGEQFF. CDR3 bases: TGTGCCAGCAGTTACTCCGGGACAACATCGGGGGAGCAGTTCTTC.